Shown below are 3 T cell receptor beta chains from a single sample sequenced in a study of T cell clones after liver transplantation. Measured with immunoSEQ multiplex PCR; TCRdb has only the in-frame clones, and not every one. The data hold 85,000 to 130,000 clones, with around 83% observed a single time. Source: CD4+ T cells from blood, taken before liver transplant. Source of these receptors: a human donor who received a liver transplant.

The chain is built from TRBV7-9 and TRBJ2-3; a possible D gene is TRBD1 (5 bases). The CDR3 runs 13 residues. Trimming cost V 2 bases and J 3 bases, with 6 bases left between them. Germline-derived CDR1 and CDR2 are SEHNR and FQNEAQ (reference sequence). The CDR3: CASSLSGTDTQYF. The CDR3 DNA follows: TGTGCCAGCAGCTTATCAGGGACAGATACGCAGTATTTT.

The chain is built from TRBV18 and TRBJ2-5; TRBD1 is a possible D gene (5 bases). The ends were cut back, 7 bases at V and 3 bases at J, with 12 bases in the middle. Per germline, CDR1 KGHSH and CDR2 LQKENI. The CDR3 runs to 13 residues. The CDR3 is CASFLQGEETQYF. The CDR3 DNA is TGTGCCAGCTTTCTTCAGGGTGAAGAGACCCAGTACTTC.

The CDR3 DNA follows: TGTGCCAGCAGTTCATTATGGTTCCGGAGCTCGAGCTCCTACAATGAGCAGTTCTTC. Its translation: CASSSLWFRSSSSYNEQFF. J is TRBJ2-1 and V is TRBV28; D ambiguous. V was cut by 4 bases and J by 0 bases, with 22 bases left in between. Germline V gene sequence: CDR1 MDHEN, CDR2 SYDVKM. The CDR3 is 19 amino acids. The whole variable domain, filled in from reference TRBV28 and TRBJ2-1, reads DVKVTQSSRYLVKRTGEKVFLECVQDMDHENMFWYRQDPGLGLRLIYFSYDVKMKEKGDIPEGYSVSREKKERFSLILESASTNQTSMYLCASSSLWFRSSSSYNEQFFGPGTRLTVL.